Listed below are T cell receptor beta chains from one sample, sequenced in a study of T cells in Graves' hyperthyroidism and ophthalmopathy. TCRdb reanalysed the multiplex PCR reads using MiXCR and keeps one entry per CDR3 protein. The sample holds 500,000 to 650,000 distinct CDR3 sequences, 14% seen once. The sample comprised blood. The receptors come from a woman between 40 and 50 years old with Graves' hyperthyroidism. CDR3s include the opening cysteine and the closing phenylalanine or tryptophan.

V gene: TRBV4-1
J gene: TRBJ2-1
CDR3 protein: CASSGHTQGSYNEQFF

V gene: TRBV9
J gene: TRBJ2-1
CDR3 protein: CASSVAGQDHEQFF

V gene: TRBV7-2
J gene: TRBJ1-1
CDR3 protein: CASSASGGSYTEAFF

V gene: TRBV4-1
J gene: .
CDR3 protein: CASSQVPGSSYEQFF

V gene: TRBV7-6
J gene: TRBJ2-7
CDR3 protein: CASSLESGNEQYF

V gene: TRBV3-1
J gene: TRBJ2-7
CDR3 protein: CASSQYLRGDLSYEQYF

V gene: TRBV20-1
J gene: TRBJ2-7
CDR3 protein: CSAPASGSSYEQYF

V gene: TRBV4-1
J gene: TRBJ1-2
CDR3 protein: CASSQGLQVNYGYTF

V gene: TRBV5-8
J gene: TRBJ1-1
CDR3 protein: CASSLDRGHTEAFF

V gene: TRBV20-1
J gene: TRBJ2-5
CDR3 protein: CSAREAGVRETQYF

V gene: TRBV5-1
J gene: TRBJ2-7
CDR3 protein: CASSLKGEAYEQYF

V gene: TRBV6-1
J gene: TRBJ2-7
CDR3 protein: CASRKTPLAGPYEQYF